These 31 T cell receptor beta chains share one sample of origin, sequenced in a study of T cell clonality in common variable immunodeficiency (dated by TCRdb to between 2014 and 2017). The receptor library was made with the immunoSEQ multiplex PCR assay. Entries here come from immuneACCESS through TCRdb and include only in-frame sequences with V and J called. Some clones fail to appear in such tables; in the studies checked, an unresolved V gene covers under half of the shortfall, and the cause of the remainder is unknown. This sample holds 40,000 or so clones in total, without any singletons. The ten largest account for 6% of the sample. General conclusions and limits of the study: CVID TCRbeta sequences were reported to have fewer deletions and N-nucleotide insertions and to lack highly modified clones with 13 or more V deletions.

Antigen specificity for these receptors is unknown. The sequencing input was peripheral blood mononuclear cells. The receptor set was obtained from a human donor with common variable immunodeficiency.

This clone was found many times. The read ends 3 residues before the CDR3 terminus; that terminus is restored from the germline J gene. The gene calls are TRBV30 and TRBJ2-3; D is possibly TRBD1 (6 bases). The germline V gene has CDR1 GTSNPN and CDR2 SVGIG (reference sequence). V lost 0 bases and J lost 5, with 9 bases in between. This CDR3 comprises 13 residues. The CDR3 loop is CAWSVGGVDTQYF. CDR3 DNA (partial): TGTGCCTGGAGTGTAGGGGGAGTAGATACG.

This clone was counted at least ten times. The CDR3 end is not reached by the read, which stops 3 residues before it; the germline J gene fills it in. This rearrangement joins TRBV19 to TRBJ2-1; D call uncertain. The CDR3 spans 13 residues. Germline CDR1 LNHDA, CDR2 SQIVND (reference sequence). Trimming cost V 0 bases and J 8 bases, with 8 bases left between them. CDR3 DNA (partial): TGTGCCAGTAGTATAGATGCAGGATATGAG. It codes for CASSIDAGYE. The entire CDR3 protein reads CASSIDAGYEQFF. Using reference TRBV19 and TRBJ2-1 for the parts outside the CDR3, the full variable domain is DGGITQSPKYLFRKEGQNVTLSCEQNLNHDAMYWYRQDPGQGLRLIYYSQIVNDFQKGDIAEGYSVSREKKESFPLTVTSAQKNPTAFYLCASSIDAGYEQFFGPGTRLTVL.

This clone was picked up a small number of times. The CDR3 end is not reached by the read, which stops 3 residues before it; the germline J gene fills it in. This chain uses TRBV20-1 with TRBJ2-7; 7 bases are a match to TRBD2. This CDR3 region has 12 residues. Germline V gene lookup returns CDR1 DFQATT and CDR2 SNEGSKA (reference sequence). The V and J ends lost 4 bases and 2 bases, in that order; junction bases with no gene match: 2. The CDR3 bases that were read are TGCAGTGCTACTAGCGGCCCCTACGAG. Translated, it gives CSATSGPYE. In full, the CDR3 is CSATSGPYEQYF.

This clone occurred many times. Coverage ceases 3 residues before the CDR3 finishes, and the germline J gene fills in the end. V gene TRBV30 combines with J gene TRBJ1-2; D not resolved. V dropped 2 bases and J dropped 5 bases, with 21 bases sitting between them. Germline V gene lookup returns CDR1 GTSNPN and CDR2 SVGIG (reference sequence). The CDR3 covers 16 residues. Partial CDR3 DNA: TGTGCCTGGAGTACCCACCTAGGAGGCGGGGAGTATGGC. This encodes CAWSTHLGGGEYG. The whole CDR3 protein is CAWSTHLGGGEYGYTF.

There are many counts of this clone. The read is 3 residues too short to cover the CDR3 end, so that end is filled in from the germline J gene. This chain links TRBV7-9 with TRBJ2-3; possible D gene TRBD2, 5 bases. CDR1 SEHNR and CDR2 FQNEAQ come from the germline V gene (reference sequence). This CDR3 has 14 residues. Trimming removed 1 base at V and 6 bases at J, with 11 bases between. CDR3 protein: CASSLGLAGDTQYF. The DNA read from the CDR3 is TGTGCCAGCAGCTTAGGCCTAGCTGGGGATACG.

Points on this clone: The CDR3 end falls 3 residues outside the read, so it is completed with the germline J gene. The chain uses TRBV5-1 and TRBJ1-1; TRBD1 matches 7 bases. The CDR3 is made up of 14 amino acids. CDR1 and CDR2 from the germline V gene are SGHRS and YFSETQ. Germline trimming cut 0 bases from V and 1 base from J; bases unmatched to any gene: 0. This CDR3 reads CASSLAGGNTEAFF. The DNA read from the CDR3 is TGCGCCAGCAGCTTGGCAGGGGGGAACACTGAA.

The table lists this clone with a few counts. Read sequence stops 3 residues before the CDR3 end, and the germline J gene provides the missing end. This chain uses TRBV7-9 with TRBJ2-7, with TRBD2 identical over 8 bases. The CDR3 consists of 13 residues. V gave up 6 bases and J gave up 6 bases; unmatched junction bases: 7. The germline gives CDR1 SEHNR, CDR2 FQNEAQ (reference sequence). The CDR3: CASSSGLVAEQYF. The CDR3 bases that were read are TGTGCCAGCAGTTCGGGACTAGTAGCCGAG.

The sample holds many counts of this clone. The read is 3 residues too short to cover the CDR3 end, so that end is filled in from the germline J gene. The rearrangement links TRBV18 to TRBJ2-2; no reliable D call. Trimming stripped 3 bases from V and 1 base from J, with 6 bases between. Germline loops: CDR1 KGHSH, CDR2 LQKENI. This CDR3 is built from 14 residues. The CDR3 DNA, read in part, is TGTGCCAGCTCACCTCCCGGGAACACCGGGGAG. Its protein is CASSPPGNTGE. The full CDR3 reads CASSPPGNTGELFF.

Notes on this clone: Coverage ceases 3 residues before the CDR3 finishes, and the germline J gene fills in the end. This chain links TRBV7-2 with TRBJ1-2; TRBD1 matches 7 bases. Germline V gene lookup returns CDR1 SGHTA and CDR2 FQGNSA. V gave up 1 base and J gave up 4 bases; unmatched junction bases: 6. CDR3 length: 15 amino acids. CDR3 in amino acids: CASSLGQGKSYGYTF. The part of the CDR3 DNA that was read is TGTGCCAGCAGCTTAGGACAGGGCAAGAGCTATGGC.

Comment on this clone: The CDR3 end falls 3 residues outside the read, so it is completed with the germline J gene. The chain uses TRBV2 and TRBJ1-2, with a possible D match to TRBD1 (6 bases). CDR1 SNHLY and CDR2 FYNNEI come from the germline V gene. CDR3 length equals 11 residues. The CDR3 region is CASSNRDGYTF. CDR3 DNA, as far as it was read: TGTGCCAGCAGTAACAGGGACGGC.

This clone was counted only a few times. The read terminates 3 residues before the CDR3 end, so the remaining end is supplied by the germline J gene. This chain uses TRBV18 with TRBJ2-4; TRBD1 aligns across 8 bases. Germline lookup yields CDR1 KGHSH and CDR2 LQKENI. The CDR3 sequence is 18 residues long. The sequenced CDR3 bases are TGTGCCAGCTCACCCCCTCCCCGGTTATACGGACAGGGAAGTACT. Amino acids: CASSPPPRLYGQGST. The CDR3 reads in full as CASSPPPRLYGQGSTQYF.

This clone was observed a few times. The read is 3 residues too short to cover the CDR3 end, so that end is filled in from the germline J gene. This CDR3 is also generated by other DNA sequences in the sample. V gene TRBV18 combines with J gene TRBJ2-3; 8 bases line up with TRBD1. This CDR3 has 16 amino acids. CDR1 and CDR2 from the germline V gene are KGHSH and LQKENI. With V trimmed by 3 bases and J by 0 bases, 5 bases remained unmatched. The CDR3: CASSPLRQGSTDTQYF. The sequenced CDR3 bases are TGTGCCAGCTCACCCCTGAGACAGGGGAGCACAGATACG.

The table lists this clone with a few counts. The read ends 3 residues shy of where the CDR3 ends; the end is completed using the germline J gene. This rearrangement joins TRBV6-2 or TRBV6-3 to TRBJ1-5; D ambiguous. The CDR3 runs to 14 residues. Germline CDR1 MNHEY, CDR2 SVGEGT. With 2 bases removed from V and 3 bases from J, the gap between germline ends came to 8 bases. Here the CDR3 reads CASSYPGFNQPQHF. The part of the CDR3 DNA that was read is TGTGCCAGCAGTTACCCGGGGTTCAATCAGCCC.

This clone has just a few counts. The read ends 3 residues early relative to the CDR3; the germline J gene fills the gap. The rearrangement joins TRBV2 to TRBJ1-5; no definite D call. Germline assignment: CDR1 SNHLY and CDR2 FYNNEI. The CDR3 length is 15 residues. V was cut by 2 bases and J by 4 bases, with 12 bases left in between. CDR3 in amino acids: CASSEYHRSNQPQHF. The part of the CDR3 DNA that was read is TGTGCCAGCAGTGAATACCACAGATCAAATCAGCCC.

This clone has a handful of counts. The read ends 3 residues before the CDR3 terminus; that terminus is restored from the germline J gene. This chain links TRBV6-2 or TRBV6-3 with TRBJ1-1; unclear D gene. V gave up 0 bases and J gave up 4 bases, with 15 bases separating them. The CDR3 spans 16 residues. Germline-derived CDR1 and CDR2 are MNHEY and SVGEGT. The sequenced CDR3 bases are TGTGCCAGCAGTTACTCGTTAGCCTTCACGGGCACTGAA. This translates into CASSYSLAFTGTE. The full CDR3 reads CASSYSLAFTGTEAFF.

In this sample, this clone turned up many times. Read sequence stops 3 residues before the CDR3 end, and the germline J gene provides the missing end. The genes are TRBV7-9 and TRBJ2-3; the D is unclear. Trimming shortened V by 5 bases and J by 6 bases, and 15 bases separated the two germline ends. The CDR3 length is 14 residues. In germline, CDR1 is SEHNR, CDR2 FQNEAQ (reference sequence). Partial CDR3 DNA: TGTGCCAGCAGCACACTAACGGTGCATGATACG. Its translation: CASSTLTVHDT. The whole CDR3 region reads CASSTLTVHDTQYF.

This clone was picked up many times. The CDR3 region is CSARVPSGGTGELFF. CDR3 DNA, as far as it was read: TGCAGTGCTAGAGTCCCCTCGGGGGGAACCGGGGAG. This rearrangement joins TRBV20-1 to TRBJ2-2, with 7 bases that match TRBD2. The CDR3 extends 3 residues past the end of the read, so its final part is completed from the germline J gene. J was trimmed by 5 bases and V by 1 base; bases with no gene match: 7. The germline gives CDR1 DFQATT, CDR2 SNEGSKA (reference sequence). The CDR3 runs to 15 residues.

This clone was observed a handful of times. Read data end 3 residues before the CDR3 end; the end is taken from the germline J gene. The rearrangement joins TRBV30 to TRBJ2-7, with TRBD2 as a possible D gene (6 bases). The CDR3 extends over 14 amino acids. Trimming removed 0 bases at V and 5 bases at J, with 14 bases between. Germline lookup yields CDR1 GTSNPN and CDR2 SVGIG (reference sequence). Incomplete CDR3 DNA: TGTGCCTGGAGTGTCCGGGGACTTCGCCACGAG. It is translated as CAWSVRGLRHE. The whole CDR3 sequence reads CAWSVRGLRHEQYF. The whole variable domain, filled in from reference TRBV30 and TRBJ2-7, reads SQTIHQWPATLVQPVGSPLSLECTVEGTSNPNLYWYRQAAGRGLQLLFYSVGIGQISSEVPQNLSASRPQDRQFILSSKKLLLSDSGFYLCAWSVRGLRHEQYFGPGTRLTVT.

The table lists this clone with many counts. The DNA ends 3 residues before the CDR3 does, and the rest of the CDR3 is filled in from the germline J gene. This chain uses TRBV20-1 with TRBJ2-1; TRBD2 matches at 15 bases. Per the germline V gene, CDR1 is DFQATT and CDR2 is SNEGSKA (reference sequence). This CDR3 spans 19 amino acids. J was trimmed by 7 bases and V by 2 bases; bases with no gene match: 15. CDR3 bases read: TGCAGTGCTAGACCACTAAGGACTAGCGGGAGGGCCGACTGGAATGAG. As protein: CSARPLRTSGRADWNE. The entire CDR3 protein reads CSARPLRTSGRADWNEQFF.

This clone showed up many times. The observed sequence ends 3 residues before the CDR3 terminus, with the missing tail filled in from the germline J gene. The chain couples TRBV7-9 to TRBJ2-7; 7 bases agree with TRBD1. The germline gives CDR1 SEHNR, CDR2 FQNEAQ (reference sequence). V lost 2 bases to trimming and J lost 5 bases; unmatched junction nucleotides: 9. This CDR3 spans 15 amino acids. CDR3 DNA, as far as it was read: TGTGCCAGCAGCTTATGGATAGGGGGCGCCCACGAG. Protein product: CASSLWIGGAHE. Given in full, the CDR3 is CASSLWIGGAHEQYF.

In its sample, this clone was seen many times. The CDR3 extends 3 residues past the end of the read, so its final part is completed from the germline J gene. The gene calls are TRBV7-9 and TRBJ2-5, with 8 positions matching TRBD2. The CDR3 loop spans 15 amino acids. Germline V lookup: CDR1 SEHNR, CDR2 FQNEAQ (reference sequence). Trimming took 3 bases from V and 5 from J; bases not matched to a gene: 8. CDR3 sequence reads: CASSFYGGDRETQYF. The DNA read from the CDR3 is TGTGCCAGCAGCTTCTACGGGGGGGATCGGGAGACC. The full variable domain, in which reference TRBV7-9 and TRBJ2-5 provide the parts outside the CDR3, is DTGVSQNPRHKITKRGQNVTFRCDPISEHNRLYWYRQTLGQGPEFLTYFQNEAQLEKSRLLSDRFSAERPKGSFSTLEIQRTEQGDSAMYLCASSFYGGDRETQYFGPGTRLLVL.

This clone was detected ten times or more. From the germline J gene comes the end of the CDR3, since the read stops 3 residues before it. The rearrangement uses TRBV6-2 or TRBV6-3 and TRBJ1-5; 7 nucleotides match TRBD1. CDR1 is MNHEY and CDR2 is SVGEGT in the germline V gene. The V gene end was trimmed by 6 bases and the J gene end by 5 bases; junction bases not matched to a gene: 4. The CDR3 totals 13 residues. CDR3 amino acids: CASSRQGYQPQHF. The sequenced part of the CDR3 DNA is TGTGCCAGCAGCAGACAGGGCTATCAGCCC.

This clone was seen repeatedly, ten times or more. The DNA ends 3 residues before the CDR3 does, and the rest of the CDR3 is filled in from the germline J gene. J is TRBJ2-7 and V is TRBV18; 7 bases agree with TRBD2. The V gene's germline CDR1 is KGHSH and CDR2 LQKENI. V was clipped by 3 bases and J by 6 bases; unmatched bases: 8. The CDR3 length is 14 residues. CDR3 DNA, as far as it was read: TGTGCCAGCTCACCCGGACTAGAACTACCCGAG. Amino acid sequence: CASSPGLELPE. In full, the CDR3 reads CASSPGLELPEQYF.

The sample holds a few counts of this clone. The read gets to within 3 residues of the CDR3 end, and the germline J gene fills in the rest. The genes are TRBV20-1 and TRBJ2-5; 10 bases fit TRBD2. The CDR3 is made up of 16 amino acids. Looked up from germline, CDR1 is DFQATT and CDR2 is SNEGSKA (reference sequence). The trim removed 5 bases at V and 5 bases at J, leaving 14 bases unmatched. The CDR3 bases that were read are TGCAGTGCTCCCCCCTCCAGCGGGGGGGCCGGGGAGACC. This encodes CSAPPSSGGAGET. The full CDR3 protein is CSAPPSSGGAGETQYF.

This clone has a handful of counts. The read gets to within 3 residues of the CDR3 end, and the germline J gene fills in the rest. The J gene is TRBJ2-5, the V gene TRBV19; 8 bases are shared with TRBD2. Germline V CDR1 and CDR2: LNHDA, SQIVND (reference sequence). The V and J ends lost 3 bases and 5 bases, in that order; junction bases with no gene match: 8. This CDR3 spans 15 amino acids. The CDR3 loop is CASSMGYPGGETQYF. The CDR3 bases that were read are TGTGCCAGTAGTATGGGGTACCCGGGGGGGGAGACC.

This clone was recorded a few times. The observed sequence ends 3 residues before the CDR3 terminus, with the missing tail filled in from the germline J gene. The rearrangement uses TRBV5-1 and TRBJ2-2, with 8 bases matching TRBD1. This CDR3 spans 17 amino acids. Germline V gene lookup returns CDR1 SGHRS and CDR2 YFSETQ. Losses at the gene ends were 6 bases for V and 1 base for J; bases not matched to a gene: 11. The CDR3 protein is CASTYGQGTLNTGELFF. Partial CDR3 DNA: TGCGCCAGCACCTATGGACAGGGCACCTTGAACACCGGGGAG.

Remarks on this clone: The read comes to an end 3 residues before the CDR3 does, leaving the germline J gene to fill in the end. The chain uses TRBV19 and TRBJ1-1; D is undetermined. The CDR3 runs to 14 residues. Trimming cost V 4 bases and J 0 bases, with 9 bases left between them. CDR1 and CDR2 from the germline V gene are LNHDA and SQIVND (reference sequence). Partial CDR3 DNA: TGTGCCAGTAGTAGTCGCCACATGAACACTGAA. Translated, it gives CASSSRHMNTE. The entire CDR3 sequence reads CASSSRHMNTEAFF.

About this clone: The read is 3 residues too short to cover the CDR3 end, so that end is filled in from the germline J gene. The gene calls are TRBV19 and TRBJ2-6; maybe TRBD1 (6 bases). The length of the CDR3 is 16 residues. V was shortened by 5 bases and J by 0 bases, with 11 bases between the two germline ends. Germline CDR1 reads LNHDA; CDR2 reads SQIVND (reference sequence). CDR3 region: CASSFGTPSGANVLTF. The sequenced CDR3 bases are TGTGCCAGTAGTTTCGGGACACCCTCTGGGGCCAACGTC.

This clone has a count of ten or more. Read coverage stops 3 residues before the CDR3 terminus; the germline J gene supplies the remainder. J is TRBJ2-1 and V is TRBV20-1; TRBD2 agrees at 9 bases. V was clipped by 5 bases and J by 4 bases; unmatched bases: 9. CDR3 length: 15 residues. Per the germline V gene, CDR1 is DFQATT and CDR2 is SNEGSKA (reference sequence). The sequenced part of the CDR3 DNA is TGCAGTGCTGGGCCCCGCGGGGGGGGGTACAATGAG. It specifies CSAGPRGGGYNE. Given in full, the CDR3 is CSAGPRGGGYNEQFF.

This clone was observed at least ten times. The DNA ends 3 residues before the CDR3 does, and the rest of the CDR3 is filled in from the germline J gene. V and J are TRBV5-4 and TRBJ1-4; D may be TRBD1 (5 bases). Germline loops: CDR1 SGHNT, CDR2 YYREEE (reference sequence). The V gene lost 2 bases and the J gene lost 5 bases, with 16 bases spanning the gap. This CDR3 has 16 amino acids. Incomplete CDR3 DNA: TGTGCCAGCAGCTTAGGGTCAGGGCTTGGGAATGAAAAA. Its translation is CASSLGSGLGNEK. The full CDR3 is CASSLGSGLGNEKLFF.

Concerning this clone itself: The read ends 3 residues early relative to the CDR3; the germline J gene fills the gap. V usage is TRBV7-6 and J usage is TRBJ1-6; D gene ambiguous. Germline V gene lookup returns CDR1 SGHVS and CDR2 FNYEAQ. V was shortened by 1 base and J by 10 bases, with 11 bases between the two germline ends. CDR3 length equals 14 residues. The CDR3 sequence: CASSLDVSRSPLHF. The sequenced CDR3 bases are TGTGCCAGCAGCTTAGATGTCTCTAGGTCACCC.